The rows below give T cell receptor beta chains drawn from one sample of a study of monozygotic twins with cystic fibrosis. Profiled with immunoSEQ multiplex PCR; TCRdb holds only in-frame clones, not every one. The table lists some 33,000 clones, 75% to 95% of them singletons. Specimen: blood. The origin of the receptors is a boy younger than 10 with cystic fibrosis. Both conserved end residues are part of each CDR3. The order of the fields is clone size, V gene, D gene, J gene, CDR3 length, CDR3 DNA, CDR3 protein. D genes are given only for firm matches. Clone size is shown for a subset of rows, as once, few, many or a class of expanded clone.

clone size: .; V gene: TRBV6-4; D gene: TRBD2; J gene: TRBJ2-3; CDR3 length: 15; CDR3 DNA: TGTGCCAGCAGTGAACTAGCGGGGGGCGGAGATACGCAGTATTTT; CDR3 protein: CASSELAGGGDTQYF
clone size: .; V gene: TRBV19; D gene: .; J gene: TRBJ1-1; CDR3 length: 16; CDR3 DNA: TGTGCCAGTAGTTCACAGTGGGGCAGGGGGAACACTGAAGCTTTCTTT; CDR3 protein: CASSSQWGRGNTEAFF
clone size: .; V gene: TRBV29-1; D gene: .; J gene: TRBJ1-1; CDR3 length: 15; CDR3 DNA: TGCAGCGTTGAGGTGGTAGCGGACCCGAACGCTGAAGCTTTCTTT; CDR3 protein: CSVEVVADPNAEAFF
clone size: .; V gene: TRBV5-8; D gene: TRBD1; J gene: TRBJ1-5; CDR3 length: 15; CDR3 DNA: TGTGCCAGCAGCTTGGTGGGGACAGGAAATCAGCCCCAGCATTTT; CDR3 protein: CASSLVGTGNQPQHF
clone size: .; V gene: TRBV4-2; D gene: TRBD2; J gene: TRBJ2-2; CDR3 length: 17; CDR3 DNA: TGTGCCAGCAGCCAAGACTGGCCTAGCGGAACCACCGGGGAGCTGTTTTTT; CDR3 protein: CASSQDWPSGTTGELFF
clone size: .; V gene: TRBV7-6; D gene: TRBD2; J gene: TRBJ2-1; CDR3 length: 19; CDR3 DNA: TGTGCCAGCAGCCGAAGACGGACTAGCGGGGGCCTTCCAGGTGGTGAGCAGTTCTTC; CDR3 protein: CASSRRRTSGGLPGGEQFF
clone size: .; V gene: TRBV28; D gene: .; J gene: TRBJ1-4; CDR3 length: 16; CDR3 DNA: TGTGCCAGCAGCCCCAACCCTGTAGGTTCCAATGAAAAACTGTTTTTT; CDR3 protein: CASSPNPVGSNEKLFF
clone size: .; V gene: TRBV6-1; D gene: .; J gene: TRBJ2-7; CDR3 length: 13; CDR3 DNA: TGTGCCAGCAGTGGGGGGAGAAGGGACGAGCAGTACTTC; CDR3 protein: CASSGGRRDEQYF
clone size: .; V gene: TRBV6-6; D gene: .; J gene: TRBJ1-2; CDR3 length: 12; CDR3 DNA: TGTGCCAGCAACGACGCCACCTATGGCTACACCTTC; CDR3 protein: CASNDATYGYTF
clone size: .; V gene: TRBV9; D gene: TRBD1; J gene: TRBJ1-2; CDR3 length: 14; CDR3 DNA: TGTGCCAGCAGCTCTGGACAGGGGTCTAGTGGCTACACCTTC; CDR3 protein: CASSSGQGSSGYTF
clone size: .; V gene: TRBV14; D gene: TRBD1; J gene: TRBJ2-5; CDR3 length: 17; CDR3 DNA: TGTGCCAGCAGCCAACATCACCCGGGACAGGGCGTAGAGACCCAGTACTTC; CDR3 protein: CASSQHHPGQGVETQYF
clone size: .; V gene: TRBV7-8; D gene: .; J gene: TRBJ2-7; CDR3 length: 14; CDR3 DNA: TGTGCCAGCAGCCGACTGGGTGGATCCTACGAGCAGTACTTC; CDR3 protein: CASSRLGGSYEQYF
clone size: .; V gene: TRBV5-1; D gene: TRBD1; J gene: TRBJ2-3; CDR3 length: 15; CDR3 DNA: TGCGCCAGCAGCTTGGGGGGACAGAGCACAGATACGCAGTATTTT; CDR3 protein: CASSLGGQSTDTQYF
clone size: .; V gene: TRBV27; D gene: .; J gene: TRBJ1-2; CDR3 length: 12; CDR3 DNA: TGTGCCAGCGGTACTAATCAGGGCCTTCCCACCTTC; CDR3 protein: CASGTNQGLPTF
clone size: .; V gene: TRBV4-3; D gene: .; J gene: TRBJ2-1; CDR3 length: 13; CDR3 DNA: TGCGCCAGCAGCCAAGATCGAAGGGTTGAGCAGTTCTTC; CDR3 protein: CASSQDRRVEQFF
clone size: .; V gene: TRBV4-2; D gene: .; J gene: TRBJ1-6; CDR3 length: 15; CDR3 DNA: TGTGCCAGCAGCCAGACGGAGGCCCAGGGTCCACCCCTCCACTTT; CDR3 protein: CASSQTEAQGPPLHF
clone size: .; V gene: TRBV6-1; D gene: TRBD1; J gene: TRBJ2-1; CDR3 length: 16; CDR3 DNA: TGTGCCAGCAGTGTTTGGACAGGGGCCTCCGGCAATGAGCAGTTCTTC; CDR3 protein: CASSVWTGASGNEQFF
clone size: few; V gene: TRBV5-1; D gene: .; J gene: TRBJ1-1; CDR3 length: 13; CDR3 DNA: TGCGCCAGCCATGATAGGGGGGGAGCTGAAGCTTTCTTT; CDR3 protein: CASHDRGGAEAFF
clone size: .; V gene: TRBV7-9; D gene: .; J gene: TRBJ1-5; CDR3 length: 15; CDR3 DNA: TGTGCCAGCAGCTTAGGGGAGGCTGTATCTCAGCCCCAGCATTTT; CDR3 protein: CASSLGEAVSQPQHF
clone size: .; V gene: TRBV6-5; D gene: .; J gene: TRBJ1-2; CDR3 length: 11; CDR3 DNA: TGTGCCAGCAGGCAGGCTGGTGGCTACACCTTC; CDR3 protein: CASRQAGGYTF
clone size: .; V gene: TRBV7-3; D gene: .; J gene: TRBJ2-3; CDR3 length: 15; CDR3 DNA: TGTGCCAGCAGCTTCGACGGGGCAAGCACAGATACGCAGTATTTT; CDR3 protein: CASSFDGASTDTQYF
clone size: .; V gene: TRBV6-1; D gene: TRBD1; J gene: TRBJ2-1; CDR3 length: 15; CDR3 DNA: TGTGCCAGCAGGCACCGGGACAGGGGTTTAGGTGAGCAGTTCTTC; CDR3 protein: CASRHRDRGLGEQFF
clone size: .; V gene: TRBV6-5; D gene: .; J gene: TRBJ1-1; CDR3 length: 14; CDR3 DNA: TGTGCCAGCAGTTACTCAGCCAGGAACACTGAAGCTTTCTTT; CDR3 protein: CASSYSARNTEAFF
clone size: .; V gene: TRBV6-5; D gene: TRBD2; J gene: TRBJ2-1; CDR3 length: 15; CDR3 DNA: TGTGCCAGCAGCATAGCGGGGGGGCTGACCAATGAGCAGTTCTTC; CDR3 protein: CASSIAGGLTNEQFF
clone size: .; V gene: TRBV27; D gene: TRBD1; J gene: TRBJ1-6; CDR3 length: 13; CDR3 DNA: TGTGCCAGCAGGGGACAGGGGGTATCACCCCTCCACTTT; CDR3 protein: CASRGQGVSPLHF
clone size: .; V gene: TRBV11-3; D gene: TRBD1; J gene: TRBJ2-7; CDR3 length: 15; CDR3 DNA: TGTGCCAGCAGCTACGACAGGGATGACTCCTACGAGCAGTACTTC; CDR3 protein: CASSYDRDDSYEQYF
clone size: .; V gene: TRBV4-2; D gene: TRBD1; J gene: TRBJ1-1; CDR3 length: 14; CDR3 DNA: TGTGCCAGCAGCCAGGACAGGGTGAACACTGAAGCTTTCTTT; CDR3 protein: CASSQDRVNTEAFF
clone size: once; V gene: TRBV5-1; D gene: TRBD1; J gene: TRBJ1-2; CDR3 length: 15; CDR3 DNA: TGCGCCAGCAGCTTGACCGGGACAGGGGAGTATGGCTACACCTTC; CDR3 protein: CASSLTGTGEYGYTF
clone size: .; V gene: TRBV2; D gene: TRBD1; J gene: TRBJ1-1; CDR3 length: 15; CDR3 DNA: TGTGCCAGCAGCAGGACAGGGGGCCTGAACACTGAAGCTTTCTTT; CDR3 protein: CASSRTGGLNTEAFF